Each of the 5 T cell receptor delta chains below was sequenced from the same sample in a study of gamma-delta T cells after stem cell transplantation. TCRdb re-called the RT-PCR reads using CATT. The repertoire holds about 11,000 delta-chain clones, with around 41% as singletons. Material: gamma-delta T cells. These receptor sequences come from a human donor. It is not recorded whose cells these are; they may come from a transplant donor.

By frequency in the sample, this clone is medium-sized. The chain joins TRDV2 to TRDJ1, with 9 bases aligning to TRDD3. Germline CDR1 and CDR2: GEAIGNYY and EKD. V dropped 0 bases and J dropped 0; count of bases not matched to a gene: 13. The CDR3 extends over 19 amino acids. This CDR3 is CACDTLPVLGDPYTDKLIF. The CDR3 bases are TGTGCCTGTGACACCCTCCCCGTACTGGGGGACCCGTACACCGATAAACTCATCTTT.

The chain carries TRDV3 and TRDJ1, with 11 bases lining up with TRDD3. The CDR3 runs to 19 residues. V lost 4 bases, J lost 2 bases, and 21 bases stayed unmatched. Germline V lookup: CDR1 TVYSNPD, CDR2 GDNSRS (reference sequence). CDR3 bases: TGTGCCTCCTCCTCCTCTGTTTACTGGGGGATAGTGGGGACCGATAAACTCATCTTT. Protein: CASSSSVYWGIVGTDKLIF.

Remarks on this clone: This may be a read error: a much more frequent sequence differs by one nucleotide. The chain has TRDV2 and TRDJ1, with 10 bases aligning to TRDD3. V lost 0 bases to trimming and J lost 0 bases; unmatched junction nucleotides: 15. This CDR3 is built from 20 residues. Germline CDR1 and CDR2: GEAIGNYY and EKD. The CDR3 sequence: CACDTETTGGSYSYTDKLIF. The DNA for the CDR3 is TGTGCCTGTGACACCGAGACGACTGGGGGATCCTACAGTTACACCGATAAACTCATCTTT.

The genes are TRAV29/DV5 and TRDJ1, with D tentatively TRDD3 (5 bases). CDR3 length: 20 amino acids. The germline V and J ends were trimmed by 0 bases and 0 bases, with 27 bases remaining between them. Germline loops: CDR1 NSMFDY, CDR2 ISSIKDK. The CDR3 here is CAASAWRGGHPRAYTDKLIF. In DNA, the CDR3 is TGTGCAGCAAGCGCGTGGAGGGGAGGTCATCCCAGGGCTTACACCGATAAACTCATCTTT.

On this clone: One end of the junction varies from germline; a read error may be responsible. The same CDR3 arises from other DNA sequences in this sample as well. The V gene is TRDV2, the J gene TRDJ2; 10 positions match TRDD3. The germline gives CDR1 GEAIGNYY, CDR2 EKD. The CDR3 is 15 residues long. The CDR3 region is CACVYWGIPTAHLFF. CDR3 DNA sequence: TGTGCCTGTGTGTACTGGGGGATCCCGACAGCACACCTCTTCTTT.